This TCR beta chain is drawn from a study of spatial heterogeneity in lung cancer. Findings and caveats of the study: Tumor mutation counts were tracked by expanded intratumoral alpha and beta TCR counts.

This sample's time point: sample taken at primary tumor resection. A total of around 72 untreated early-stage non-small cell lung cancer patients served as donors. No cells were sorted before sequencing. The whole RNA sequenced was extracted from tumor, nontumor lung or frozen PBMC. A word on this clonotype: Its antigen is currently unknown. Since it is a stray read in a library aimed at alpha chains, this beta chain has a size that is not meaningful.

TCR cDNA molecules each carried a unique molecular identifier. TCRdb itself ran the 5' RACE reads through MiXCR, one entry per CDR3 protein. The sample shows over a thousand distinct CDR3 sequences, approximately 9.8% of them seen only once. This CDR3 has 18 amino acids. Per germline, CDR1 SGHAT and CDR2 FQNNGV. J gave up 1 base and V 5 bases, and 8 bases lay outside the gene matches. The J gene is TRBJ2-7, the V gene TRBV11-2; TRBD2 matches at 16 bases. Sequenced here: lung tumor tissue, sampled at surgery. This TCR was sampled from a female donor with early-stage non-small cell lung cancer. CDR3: CASSLQGLAGGPSYEQYF. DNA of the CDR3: TGTGCCAGCAGCCTACAGGGACTAGCGGGAGGGCCGTCCTACGAGCAGTACTTC.